This TCR beta chain was observed in a study of human T cells and chemical hapten exposure. Study overall: On the upper back, patch tests were applied with 0.01% DPC and read at 6 days. Study results and limitations: Controls had significantly fewer large CDR3 similarity clusters than were formed by expanded TCRs.

Sample time point: patch test 3, about 24 weeks after DPC sensitization. This sample's treatment: therapeutic diphenylcyclopropenone sensitization with weekly scalp DPC. Those who donated were patients with alopecia, 18 to 70 years of age, and suitable for DPC. This clonotype was recorded at least ten times. The antigen is not known. From the RACE reads, TCRdb called clonotypes with MiXCR, one entry per CDR3 protein. The sample holds about 190,000 distinct CDR3 sequences; approximately 24% are singletons and the top ten take about 2.3%. This TCR was sampled from a woman aged 40 to 50 with alopecia areata. Some clones in this sample may be carry-over from other donors' samples. The sequencing used whole blood, collected in connection with sensitization to the hapten diphenylcyclopropenone (DPC).

As DNA, the CDR3 is TGCAGCGTTGCCGTGGAGTACGAGCAGTACTTC. Amino acids: CSVAVEYEQYF. The chain joins TRBV29-1 to TRBJ2-7; D uncertain. The CDR3 spans 11 residues. V was shortened by 4 bases and J by 4 bases, with 8 bases between the two germline ends. Germline lookup yields CDR1 SQVTM and CDR2 ANQGSEA.